This T cell receptor beta chain was captured in a study of shared clonotypes between healthy human individuals. About the research overall: CD4 naive and memory got three plates each, CD8 naive two, CD8 memory one. Findings and limits, study-wide: The donor pool, a small one, limited the genetic and exposure-history diversity represented. In general, naive subsets displayed greater estimated richness than memory subsets did.

CDR3 length equals 16 residues. J lost 1 base, V lost 3 bases, and 6 bases had no gene match. CDR1 and CDR2 from the germline V gene are LGHNA and YNFKEQ. For sorted subsets, 150 to 250 ng DNA per replicate equaled 30,000 or so T cell genomes. Here immunoSEQ multiplex PCR was the method, and the copy in TCRdb shows in-frame clones only, minus some. The table lists over 2 million clones, 95% of them singletons. About this clone itself: Its antigen is not known.

The rearrangement links TRBV4-2 to TRBJ2-3; 8 positions match TRBD2. This receptor was taken from a man in his late teens or twenties in good health. Sequenced: naive CD4+ T cells sorted from blood. Stated subset: CD45RA+ positively selected. The chain's CDR3 is CASSQISGAGTDTQYF. The CDR3 nucleotides are TGTGCCAGCAGCCAGATTAGCGGGGCTGGCACAGATACGCAGTATTTT.